These 17 T cell receptor beta chains were sequenced from one sample in a study of blood T cell repertoires in COVID-19. The repertoire was sequenced with immunoSEQ multiplex PCR; TCRdb's copy has only in-frame clones and lacks some. The sample yields hundreds of thousands of clones, under 90% seen once. The sequenced sample consisted of PBMCs or T cells enriched from blood (not recorded which). These receptors were taken from a woman aged 25-40 years who had recovered from COVID-19.

CDR3: CASSTRTDNTEAFF. CDR3 nucleotide sequence: TGTGCCAGCAGCACCCGGACAGACAACACTGAAGCTTTCTTT. The chain recombines TRBV4-2 with TRBJ1-1, with D possibly matching TRBD1 (6 bases). The germline V gene has CDR1 LGHNA and CDR2 YNFKEQ. Trimming pared 5 bases from V and 2 bases from J, leaving 12 bases between. The CDR3 runs 14 residues.

The chain is built from TRBV11-2 and TRBJ2-7; D uncertain. Germline V gives CDR1 SGHAT, CDR2 FQNNGV. V was trimmed by 5 bases and J by 0 bases, leaving 11 bases between them. This CDR3 has 14 residues. This CDR3 is CASSRGPPSYEQYF. The CDR3 region has the DNA TGTGCCAGCAGCCGAGGCCCGCCCTCCTACGAGCAGTACTTC. Using reference TRBV11-2 and TRBJ2-7 for the parts outside the CDR3, the full variable domain is EAGVAQSPRYKIIEKRQSVAFWCNPISGHATLYWYQQILGQGPKLLIQFQNNGVVDDSQLPKDRFSAERLKGVDSTLKIQPAKLEDSAVYLCASSRGPPSYEQYFGPGTRLTVT.

CDR3 nucleotides: TGTGCCAGTAGTTCGGGACTACCGCTGCTGGAGCAGTTCTTC. This encodes CASSSGLPLLEQFF. The rearrangement links TRBV19 to TRBJ2-1; 7 bases are shared with TRBD2. The CDR3 runs to 14 residues. Germline V gene sequence: CDR1 LNHDA, CDR2 SQIVND (reference sequence). The junction had 11 bases not matched to a gene; V was cut back by 5 bases and J by 10 bases. The full variable domain, with the rest looked up from reference TRBV19 and TRBJ2-1, is DGGITQSPKYLFRKEGQNVTLSCEQNLNHDAMYWYRQDPGQGLRLIYYSQIVNDFQKGDIAEGYSVSREKKESFPLTVTSAQKNPTAFYLCASSSGLPLLEQFFGPGTRLTVL.

The rearrangement joins TRBV19 to TRBJ1-2, with 7 bases that match TRBD1. Germline lookup yields CDR1 LNHDA and CDR2 SQIVND (reference sequence). The V segment lost 6 bases and the J segment 1 base; nucleotides outside the gene matches: 5. The CDR3 covers 14 residues. Here the CDR3 DNA reads TGTGCCAGTAGCAAGAGGGGGCTTAACTATGGCTACACCTTC. Its protein is CASSKRGLNYGYTF.

V and J are TRBV4-2 and TRBJ2-5, with a weak D call TRBD1 (6 bases). The germline V and J ends were trimmed by 0 bases and 0 bases, with 11 bases remaining between them. Germline V gene lookup returns CDR1 LGHNA and CDR2 YNFKEQ. This CDR3 contains 16 residues. In DNA, the CDR3 is TGTGCCAGCAGCCAAGAGGGACACCCGTACCAAGAGACCCAGTACTTC. Translation gives CASSQEGHPYQETQYF.

The genes are TRBV6-2 or TRBV6-3 and TRBJ2-4, with TRBD1 as a possible D gene (6 bases). CDR3 length: 18 amino acids. Germline-derived CDR1 and CDR2 are MNHEY and SVGEGT. V was shortened by 5 bases and J by 3 bases, with 23 bases between the two germline ends. The CDR3 DNA is TGTGCCAGCAGTCGTCGAACCTCCTTGGGACAACTCAAAAACATTCAGTACTTC. It yields the protein CASSRRTSLGQLKNIQYF.

The rearrangement uses TRBV28 and TRBJ1-1, with D tentatively TRBD1 (6 bases). Trimming took off 7 bases at V and 4 bases at J, with 16 bases between the two ends. Germline-derived CDR1 and CDR2 are MDHEN and SYDVKM. CDR3 length: 14 amino acids. The CDR3 DNA is TGTGCCAGCACTCCAGGGGTGGATGGCACTGAAGCTTTCTTT. Its protein is CASTPGVDGTEAFF.

J is TRBJ2-7 and V is TRBV10-3; 7 nucleotides match TRBD1. V shed 2 bases and J 2 bases; nucleotides not matched to a gene: 6. The length of the CDR3 is 15 residues. Germline CDR1 and CDR2: ENHRY and SYGVKD. The CDR3 protein is CAISEPGQVTYEQYF. The CDR3 nucleotides read TGTGCCATCAGTGAGCCCGGACAGGTAACCTACGAGCAGTACTTC.

The V gene is TRBV11-2, the J gene TRBJ1-1; D gene uncertain. The germline V and J ends were trimmed by 2 bases and 1 base, with 5 bases remaining between them. The CDR3 length is 13 residues. The V gene's germline CDR1 is SGHAT and CDR2 FQNNGV. This CDR3 is CASSLRENTEAFF. The CDR3 DNA follows: TGTGCCAGCAGCTTACGGGAGAACACTGAAGCTTTCTTT.

V and J are TRBV9 and TRBJ1-6, with TRBD1 as a possible D gene (6 bases). V lost 0 bases, J lost 5 bases, and 12 bases lay in between. CDR1 and CDR2 from the germline V gene are SGDLS and YYNGEE. This CDR3 is built from 16 residues. The CDR3: CASSVGFRGNNSPLHF. The CDR3 DNA is TGTGCCAGCAGCGTAGGATTCAGGGGTAATAATTCACCCCTCCACTTT.

This chain connects TRBV28 to TRBJ2-2, with 16 bases fitting TRBD2. The CDR3 is 19 residues long. Unmatched junction bases numbered 8, after V lost 6 bases and J lost 1 base. Germline V CDR1 and CDR2: MDHEN, SYDVKM. The CDR3 loop is CASRVPGTSGRGNTGELFF. The CDR3 coding sequence is TGTGCCAGCAGGGTTCCCGGGACTAGCGGGAGGGGGAACACCGGGGAGCTGTTTTTT. Full variable domain (outside the CDR3, taken from reference TRBV28 and TRBJ2-2): DVKVTQSSRYLVKRTGEKVFLECVQDMDHENMFWYRQDPGLGLRLIYFSYDVKMKEKGDIPEGYSVSREKKERFSLILESASTNQTSMYLCASRVPGTSGRGNTGELFFGEGSRLTVL.

The V gene is TRBV28, the J gene TRBJ2-7; tentatively, D is TRBD2 (5 bases). The CDR3 runs to 17 residues. Trimming pared 4 bases from V and 2 bases from J, leaving 21 bases between. The germline CDR1 and CDR2 sequences are MDHEN and SYDVKM. The CDR3: CASSSPPRSGGPYEQYF. Here the CDR3 DNA reads TGTGCCAGCAGTTCCCCCCCGAGGAGCGGAGGCCCCTACGAGCAGTACTTC.

In the case of this clone: The same CDR3 is also encoded by other DNA sequences in this sample. V is TRBV5-1 and J is TRBJ1-1, with 9 nucleotides matching TRBD1. The ends lost 0 bases at V and 5 bases at J; junction bases unmatched: 2. From germline, CDR1 is SGHRS and CDR2 YFSETQ. The CDR3 extends over 14 amino acids. The CDR3 protein is CASSLEGQGTEAFF. The CDR3 coding sequence is TGCGCCAGCAGCTTGGAGGGACAGGGTACTGAAGCTTTCTTT. Filled out from reference TRBV5-1 and TRBJ1-1, the complete variable domain reads KAGVTQTPRYLIKTRGQQVTLSCSPISGHRSVSWYQQTPGQGLQFLFEYFSETQRNKGNFPGRFSGRQFSNSRSEMNVSTLELGDSALYLCASSLEGQGTEAFFGQGTRLTVV.

This sequence joins TRBV6-5 and TRBJ2-7; 9 bases match TRBD1. The germline V gene encodes CDR1 MNHEY and CDR2 SVGAGI. This CDR3 is built from 14 residues. Trimming at V came to 7 bases and at J to 3 bases, leaving 7 bases not matched to a gene. This CDR3 reads CASKSGQGVYEQYF. CDR3 sequence (DNA): TGTGCCAGCAAATCGGGACAGGGCGTCTACGAGCAGTACTTC.

About this clone itself: At one boundary the junction diverges from the germline segment, which might be a read error. The chain uses TRBV29-1 and TRBJ2-7; TRBD1 matches 8 bases. Germline values: CDR1 SQVTM, CDR2 ANQGSEA. The CDR3 is made up of 14 amino acids. The CDR3 DNA follows: TGCAGCGTGGAAGGCGGACAGGGTCTCTACGAGCAGTACTTC. Translated, it gives CSVEGGQGLYEQYF.

The chain carries TRBV27 and TRBJ2-1; TRBD2 agrees at 8 bases. Germline V CDR1 and CDR2: MNHEY, SMNVEV (reference sequence). The CDR3 is 15 residues long. V was clipped by 6 bases and J by 7 bases; unmatched bases: 11. The CDR3 sequence: CASSLTSAAANEQFF. DNA for the CDR3: TGTGCCAGCAGCCTGACTAGCGCAGCTGCTAATGAGCAGTTCTTC.

This clone appeared once. The rearrangement joins TRBV6-1 to TRBJ2-1, with TRBD2 as a possible D gene (6 bases). V was shortened by 1 base and J by 6 bases, with 19 bases between the two germline ends. The CDR3 is 17 residues long. Germline V lookup: CDR1 MNHNS, CDR2 SASEGT. CDR3 sequence reads: CASSEVYGGVAGNEQFF. CDR3 nucleotides: TGTGCCAGCAGTGAAGTCTACGGCGGGGTTGCGGGCAATGAGCAGTTCTTC.